The source of this T cell receptor (beta chain) is a study of liver allograft versus peripheral blood T cells. Study at large: Repertoires from peripheral blood of liver transplant recipients were compared with those inside their transplanted livers.

In TCRdb, the reads were re-called with MiXCR into one record per CDR3 protein. Of some 7,000 distinct CDR3 sequences listed, roughly 15% are singletons. With 5 bases removed from V and 10 bases from J, the gap between germline ends came to 11 bases. This CDR3 is built from 11 residues. CDR1 is SGHTA, CDR2 FQGNSA, per germline. This TCR was sampled from a human patient who had a liver transplant. The T cells may come from the graft donor. The chain recombines TRBV7-2 with TRBJ1-1, with D unclear. CDR3 protein: CASSQTRGAFF. The CDR3 DNA follows: TGTGCCAGCAGCCAGACCCGGGGAGCTTTCTTT.